This TCR beta chain emerged from a study of blood T cell repertoires in COVID-19. Data came from immunoSEQ multiplex PCR; TCRdb stores just in-frame clones and leaves some out. The sample consists of 150,000 or so clones, approximately 86% of them appearing once. V was pared by 0 bases and J by 6 bases, with 5 bases of the junction left unmatched. The CDR3 contains 14 residues. Germline CDR1 reads SGDLS; CDR2 reads YYNGEE. This sequence was found in a woman aged 40 to 50 who had been exposed to COVID-19. V gene TRBV9 combines with J gene TRBJ2-7, with TRBD2 matching over 8 bases. Sequenced: PBMCs or T cells enriched from blood (not recorded which). The DNA for the CDR3 is TGTGCCAGCAGCGTAGGGAGCGGGAGAGGCGAGCAGTACTTC. This sequence encodes CASSVGSGRGEQYF.